The clone carrying this TCR beta chain was seen at least ten times. Its cognate antigen is unknown. The CDR3 is 17 amino acids. CDR1 and CDR2 from the germline V gene are SGHAT and FQDESV (reference sequence). Trimming took 5 bases from V and 1 from J; bases not matched to a gene: 9. Amplification of the TCR beta CDR3 regions used RNA transcripts (as template). First-round RT-PCR employed HTBI primers, with a second-round multiplex PCR after it. MiXCR, run by TCRdb on the multiplex PCR reads, gives a single entry per CDR3 protein. The table has nearly 400,000 distinct CDR3 sequences, about a sixth seen once. The record originates from a study of Graves' ophthalmopathy and Graves' hyperthyroidism. Study-wide findings and caveats: Most thyroid clonotypes expanded beyond 0.001 frequency were also found in blood.

Where ophthalmopathy was present, donors had moderate-to-severe activity, CAS ≥3, NOSPECS ≥4 and duration under 3 months. Pregnant or lactating patients and those with other autoimmune diseases or uncontrolled infections were excluded. The authors diagnosed from clinical symptoms, serum thyroxine, TRAb, thyroid ultrasound and orbital computed tomography. The sample taken for sequencing was peripheral blood. The chain carries TRBV11-1 and TRBJ2-7, with 12 positions matching TRBD2. The sequence was collected from a woman in her late teens or twenties with Graves' ophthalmopathy. The CDR3 bases are TGTGCCAGCAGCCCTTGGGGGACTAGCGGGTCTTCCTACGAGCAGTACTTC. Its protein product is CASSPWGTSGSSYEQYF. The whole variable domain, filled in from reference TRBV11-1 and TRBJ2-7, reads EAEVAQSPRYKITEKSQAVAFWCDPISGHATLYWYRQILGQGPELLVQFQDESVVDDSQLPKDRFSAERLKGVDSTLKIQPAELGDSAMYLCASSPWGTSGSSYEQYFGPGTRLTVT.